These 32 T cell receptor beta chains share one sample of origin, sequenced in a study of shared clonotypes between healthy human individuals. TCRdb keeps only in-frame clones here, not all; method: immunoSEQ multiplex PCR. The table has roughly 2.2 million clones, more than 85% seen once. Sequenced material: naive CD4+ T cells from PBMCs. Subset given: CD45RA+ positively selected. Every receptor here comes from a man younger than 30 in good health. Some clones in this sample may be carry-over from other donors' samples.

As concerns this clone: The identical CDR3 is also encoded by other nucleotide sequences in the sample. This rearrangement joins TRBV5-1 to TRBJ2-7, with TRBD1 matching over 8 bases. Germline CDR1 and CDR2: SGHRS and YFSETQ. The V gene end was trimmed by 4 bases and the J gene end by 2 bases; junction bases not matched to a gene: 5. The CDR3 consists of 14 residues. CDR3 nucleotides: TGCGCCAGCAGCAGCGGACAGGGCCCCTACGAGCAGTACTTC. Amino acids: CASSSGQGPYEQYF. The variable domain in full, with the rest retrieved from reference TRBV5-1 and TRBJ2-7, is KAGVTQTPRYLIKTRGQQVTLSCSPISGHRSVSWYQQTPGQGLQFLFEYFSETQRNKGNFPGRFSGRQFSNSRSEMNVSTLELGDSALYLCASSSGQGPYEQYFGPGTRLTVT.

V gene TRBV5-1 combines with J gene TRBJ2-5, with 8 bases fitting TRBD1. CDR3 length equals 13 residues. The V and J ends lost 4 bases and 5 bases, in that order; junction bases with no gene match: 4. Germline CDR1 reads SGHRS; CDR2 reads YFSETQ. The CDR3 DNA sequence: TGCGCCAGCAGCACAGGGGACAGGGAGACCCAGTACTTC. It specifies CASSTGDRETQYF.

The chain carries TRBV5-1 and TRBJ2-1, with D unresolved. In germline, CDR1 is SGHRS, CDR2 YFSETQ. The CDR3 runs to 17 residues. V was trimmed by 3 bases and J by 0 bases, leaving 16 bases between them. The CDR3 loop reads CASSSGPLLSSYNEQFF. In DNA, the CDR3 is TGCGCCAGCAGCTCCGGCCCACTTTTAAGCTCCTACAATGAGCAGTTCTTC.

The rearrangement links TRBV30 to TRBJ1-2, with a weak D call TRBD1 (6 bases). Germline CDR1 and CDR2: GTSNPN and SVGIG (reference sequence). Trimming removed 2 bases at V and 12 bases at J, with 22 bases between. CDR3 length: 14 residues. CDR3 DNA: TGTGCCTGGAGTCTCGGACGATTCCTCCGGGGGCACACCTTC. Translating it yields CAWSLGRFLRGHTF.

The CDR3 here is CASSLVEGSYNEQFF. The CDR3 DNA follows: TGTGCCAGCAGCTTAGTAGAGGGATCCTACAATGAGCAGTTCTTC. V gene TRBV7-8 combines with J gene TRBJ2-1; a weak D match, TRBD2 (5 bases). This CDR3 spans 15 amino acids. CDR1 is SGHVS, CDR2 FQNEAQ, per germline. Trimming removed 1 base from V and 1 base from J, with 8 bases in between.

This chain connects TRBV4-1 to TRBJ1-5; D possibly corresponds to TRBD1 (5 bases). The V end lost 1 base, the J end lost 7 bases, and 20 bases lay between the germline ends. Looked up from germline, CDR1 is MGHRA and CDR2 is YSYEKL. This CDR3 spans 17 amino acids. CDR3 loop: CASSQVSWQGVGQPQHF. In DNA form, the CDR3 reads TGCGCCAGCAGCCAAGTTTCATGGCAGGGTGTAGGGCAGCCCCAGCATTTT.

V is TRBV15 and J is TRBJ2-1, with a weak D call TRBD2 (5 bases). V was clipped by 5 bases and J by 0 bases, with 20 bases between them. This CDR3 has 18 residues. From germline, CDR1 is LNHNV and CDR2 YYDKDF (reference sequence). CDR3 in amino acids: CATSRELVGPSSYNEQFF. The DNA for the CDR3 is TGTGCCACCAGCCGGGAACTAGTGGGTCCCAGCTCCTACAATGAGCAGTTCTTC.

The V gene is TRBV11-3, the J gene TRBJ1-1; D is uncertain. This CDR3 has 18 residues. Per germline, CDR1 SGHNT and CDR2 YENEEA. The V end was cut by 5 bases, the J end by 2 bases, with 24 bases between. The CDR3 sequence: CASSLVVQNHSANTEAFF. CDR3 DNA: TGTGCCAGCAGCCTGGTGGTACAGAACCACTCTGCAAACACTGAAGCTTTCTTT.

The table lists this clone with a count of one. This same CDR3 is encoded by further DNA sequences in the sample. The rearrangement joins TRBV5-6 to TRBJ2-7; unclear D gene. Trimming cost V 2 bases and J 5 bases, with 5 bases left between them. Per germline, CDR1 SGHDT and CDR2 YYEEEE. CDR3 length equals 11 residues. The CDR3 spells CASSLYHEQYF. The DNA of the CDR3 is TGTGCCAGCAGCTTATATCACGAGCAGTACTTC.

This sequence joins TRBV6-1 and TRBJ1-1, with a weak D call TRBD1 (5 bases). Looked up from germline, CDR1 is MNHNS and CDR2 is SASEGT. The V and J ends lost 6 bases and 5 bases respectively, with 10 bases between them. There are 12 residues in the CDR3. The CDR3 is CASRRDLTEAFF. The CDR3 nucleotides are TGTGCCAGCAGGAGGGACTTAACTGAAGCTTTCTTT.

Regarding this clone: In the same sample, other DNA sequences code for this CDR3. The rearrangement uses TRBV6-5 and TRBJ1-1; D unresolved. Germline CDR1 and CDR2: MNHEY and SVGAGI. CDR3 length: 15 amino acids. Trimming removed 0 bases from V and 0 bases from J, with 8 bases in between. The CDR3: CASSYSRILNTEAFF. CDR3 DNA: TGTGCCAGCAGTTACTCTAGAATTCTGAACACTGAAGCTTTCTTT.

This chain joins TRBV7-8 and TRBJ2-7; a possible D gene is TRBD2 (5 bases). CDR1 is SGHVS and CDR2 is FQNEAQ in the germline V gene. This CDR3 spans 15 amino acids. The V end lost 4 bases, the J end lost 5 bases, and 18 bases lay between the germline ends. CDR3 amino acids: CASSSLGPGVDEQYF. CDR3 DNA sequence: TGTGCCAGCAGCTCCTTAGGACCCGGGGTCGACGAGCAGTACTTC.

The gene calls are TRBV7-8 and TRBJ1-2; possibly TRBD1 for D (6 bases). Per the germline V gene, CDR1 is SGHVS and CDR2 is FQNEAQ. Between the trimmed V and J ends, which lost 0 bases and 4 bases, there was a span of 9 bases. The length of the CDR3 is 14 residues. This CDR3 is CASSLARTAYGYTF. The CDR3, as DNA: TGTGCCAGCAGCTTAGCTAGGACAGCCTATGGCTACACCTTC.

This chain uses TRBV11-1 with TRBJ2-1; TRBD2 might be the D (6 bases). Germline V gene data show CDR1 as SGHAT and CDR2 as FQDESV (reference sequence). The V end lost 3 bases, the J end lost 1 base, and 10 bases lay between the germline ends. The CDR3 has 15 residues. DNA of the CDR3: TGTGCCAGCAGCTTTTTCGGGGGTTCCTACAATGAGCAGTTCTTC. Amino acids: CASSFFGGSYNEQFF.

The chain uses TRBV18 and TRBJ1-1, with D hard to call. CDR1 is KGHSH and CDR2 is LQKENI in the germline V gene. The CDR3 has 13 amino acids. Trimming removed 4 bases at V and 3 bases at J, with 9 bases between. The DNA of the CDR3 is TGTGCCAGCTCACTTAACCGGGACACTGAAGCTTTCTTT. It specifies CASSLNRDTEAFF.

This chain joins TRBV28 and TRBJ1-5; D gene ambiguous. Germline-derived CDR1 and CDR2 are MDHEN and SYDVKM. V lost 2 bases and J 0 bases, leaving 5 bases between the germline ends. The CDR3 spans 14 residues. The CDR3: CASSLEYSNQPQHF. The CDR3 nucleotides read TGTGCCAGCAGTTTAGAATATAGCAATCAGCCCCAGCATTTT. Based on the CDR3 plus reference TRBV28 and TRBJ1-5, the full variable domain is DVKVTQSSRYLVKRTGEKVFLECVQDMDHENMFWYRQDPGLGLRLIYFSYDVKMKEKGDIPEGYSVSREKKERFSLILESASTNQTSMYLCASSLEYSNQPQHFGDGTRLSIL.

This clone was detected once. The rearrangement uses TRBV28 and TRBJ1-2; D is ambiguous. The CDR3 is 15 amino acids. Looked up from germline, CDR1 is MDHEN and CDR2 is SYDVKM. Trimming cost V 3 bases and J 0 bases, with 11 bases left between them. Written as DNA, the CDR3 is TGTGCCAGCAGTTTCGGGCAGCGCCCTAACTATGGCTACACCTTC. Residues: CASSFGQRPNYGYTF.

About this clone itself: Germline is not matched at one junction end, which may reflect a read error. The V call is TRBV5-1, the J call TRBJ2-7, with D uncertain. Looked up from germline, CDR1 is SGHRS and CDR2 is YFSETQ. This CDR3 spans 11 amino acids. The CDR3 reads CASSLDKLYVF. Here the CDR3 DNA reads TGCGCCAGCAGCTTGGACAAGCTATATGTCTTC.

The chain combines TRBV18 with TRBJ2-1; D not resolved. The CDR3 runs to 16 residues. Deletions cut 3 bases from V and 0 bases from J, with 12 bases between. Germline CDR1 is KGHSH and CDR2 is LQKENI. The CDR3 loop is CASSPLARSSYNEQFF. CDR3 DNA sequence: TGTGCCAGCTCACCCCTCGCCAGGAGCTCCTACAATGAGCAGTTCTTC. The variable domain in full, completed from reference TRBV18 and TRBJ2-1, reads NAGVMQNPRHLVRRRGQEARLRCSPMKGHSHVYWYRQLPEEGLKFMVYLQKENIIDESGMPKERFSAEFPKEGPSILRIQQVVRGDSAAYFCASSPLARSSYNEQFFGPGTRLTVL.

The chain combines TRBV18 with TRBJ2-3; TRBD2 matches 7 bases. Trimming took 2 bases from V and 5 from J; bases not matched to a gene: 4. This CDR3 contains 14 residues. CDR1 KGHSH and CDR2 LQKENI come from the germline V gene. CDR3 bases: TGTGCCAGCTCACCAGCCACTAGCGAAGATACGCAGTATTTT. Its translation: CASSPATSEDTQYF.

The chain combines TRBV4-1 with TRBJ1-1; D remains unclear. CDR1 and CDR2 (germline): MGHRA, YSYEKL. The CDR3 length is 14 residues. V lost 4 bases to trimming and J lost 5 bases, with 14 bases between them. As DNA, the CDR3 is TGCGCCAGCAGCCCCCCCTTGGGGTTTACTGAAGCTTTCTTT. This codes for CASSPPLGFTEAFF.

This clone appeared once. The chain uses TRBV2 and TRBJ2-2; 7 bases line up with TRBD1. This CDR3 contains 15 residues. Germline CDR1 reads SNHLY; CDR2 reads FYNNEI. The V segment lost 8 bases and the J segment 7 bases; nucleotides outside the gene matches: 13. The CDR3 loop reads CASGLNRGWNGELFF. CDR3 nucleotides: TGTGCCAGCGGGTTGAACAGGGGTTGGAACGGGGAGCTGTTTTTT. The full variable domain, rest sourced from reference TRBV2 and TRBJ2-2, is EPEVTQTPSHQVTQMGQEVILRCVPISNHLYFYWYRQILGQKVEFLVSFYNNEISEKSEIFDDQFSVERPDGSNFTLKIRSTKLEDSAMYFCASGLNRGWNGELFFGEGSRLTVL.

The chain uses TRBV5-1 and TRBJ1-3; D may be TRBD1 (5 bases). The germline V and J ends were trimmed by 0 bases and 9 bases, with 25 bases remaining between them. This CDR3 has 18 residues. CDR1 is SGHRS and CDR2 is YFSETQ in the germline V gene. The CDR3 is CASSLVNPGRREGSTIYF. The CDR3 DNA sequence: TGCGCCAGCAGCTTGGTGAACCCGGGGCGGAGGGAGGGATCCACCATATATTTT.

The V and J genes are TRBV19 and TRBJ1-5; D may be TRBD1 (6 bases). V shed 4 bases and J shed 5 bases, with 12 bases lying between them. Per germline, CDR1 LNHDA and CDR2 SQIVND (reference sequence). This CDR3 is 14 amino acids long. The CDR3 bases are TGTGCCAGTAGTACAAGACAGGCCCATCAGCCCCAGCATTTT. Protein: CASSTRQAHQPQHF.

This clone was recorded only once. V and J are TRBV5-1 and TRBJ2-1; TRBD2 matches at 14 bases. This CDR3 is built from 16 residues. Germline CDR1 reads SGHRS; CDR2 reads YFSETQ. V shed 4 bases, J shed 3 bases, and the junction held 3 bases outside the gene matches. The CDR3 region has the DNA TGCGCCAGCAGCCCGACTAGCGGGAGGGTCTACAATGAGCAGTTCTTC. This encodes CASSPTSGRVYNEQFF.

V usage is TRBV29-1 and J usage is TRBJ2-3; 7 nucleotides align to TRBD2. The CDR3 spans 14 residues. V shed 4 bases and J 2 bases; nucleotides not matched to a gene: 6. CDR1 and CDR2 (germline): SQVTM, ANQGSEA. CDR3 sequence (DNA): TGCAGCGTTGGGGGGAGGGGACTCACAGATACGCAGTATTTT. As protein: CSVGGRGLTDTQYF.

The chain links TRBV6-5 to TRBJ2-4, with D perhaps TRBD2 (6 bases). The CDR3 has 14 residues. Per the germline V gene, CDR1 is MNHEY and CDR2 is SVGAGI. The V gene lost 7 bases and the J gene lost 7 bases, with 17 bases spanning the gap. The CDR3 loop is CASKSGTWGNIQYF. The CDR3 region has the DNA TGTGCCAGCAAATCCGGGACTTGGGGGAACATTCAGTACTTC.

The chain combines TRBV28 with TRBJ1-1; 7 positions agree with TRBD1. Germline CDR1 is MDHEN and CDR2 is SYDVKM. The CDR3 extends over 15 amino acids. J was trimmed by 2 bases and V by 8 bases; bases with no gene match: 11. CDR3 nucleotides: TGTGCCAGCGGTCGGACAGGACTATTAAACACTGAAGCTTTCTTT. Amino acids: CASGRTGLLNTEAFF. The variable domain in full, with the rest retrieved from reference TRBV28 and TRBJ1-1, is DVKVTQSSRYLVKRTGEKVFLECVQDMDHENMFWYRQDPGLGLRLIYFSYDVKMKEKGDIPEGYSVSREKKERFSLILESASTNQTSMYLCASGRTGLLNTEAFFGQGTRLTVV.

The CDR3 DNA sequence: TGCGCCAGCAGCTTGGTCTCGGGCTGGAGGACCGTTAACACCGGGGAGCTGTTTTTT. It codes for CASSLVSGWRTVNTGELFF. The V gene is TRBV5-1, the J gene TRBJ2-2; possibly TRBD2 for D (5 bases). Trimming stripped 0 bases from V and 2 bases from J, with 20 bases between. The CDR3 is 19 amino acids. CDR1 and CDR2 from the germline V gene are SGHRS and YFSETQ. The whole variable domain, remainder taken from reference TRBV5-1 and TRBJ2-2, is KAGVTQTPRYLIKTRGQQVTLSCSPISGHRSVSWYQQTPGQGLQFLFEYFSETQRNKGNFPGRFSGRQFSNSRSEMNVSTLELGDSALYLCASSLVSGWRTVNTGELFFGEGSRLTVL.

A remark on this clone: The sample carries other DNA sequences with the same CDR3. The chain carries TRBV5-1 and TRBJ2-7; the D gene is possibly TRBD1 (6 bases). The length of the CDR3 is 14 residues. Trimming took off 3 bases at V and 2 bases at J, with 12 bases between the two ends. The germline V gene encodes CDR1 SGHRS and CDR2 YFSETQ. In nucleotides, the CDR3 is TGCGCCAGCAGCTCGACAGGACCGACCTACGAGCAGTACTTC. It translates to CASSSTGPTYEQYF.

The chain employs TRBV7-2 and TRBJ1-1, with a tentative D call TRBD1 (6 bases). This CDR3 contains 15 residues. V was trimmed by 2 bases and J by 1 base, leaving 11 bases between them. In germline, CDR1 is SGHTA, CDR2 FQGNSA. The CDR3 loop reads CASSLSTGTNTEAFF. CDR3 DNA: TGTGCCAGCAGCTTATCTACAGGGACGAACACTGAAGCTTTCTTT. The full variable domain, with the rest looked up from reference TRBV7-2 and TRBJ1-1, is GAGVSQSPSNKVTEKGKDVELRCDPISGHTALYWYRQSLGQGLEFLIYFQGNSAPDKSGLPSDRFSAERTGGSVSTLTIQRTQQEDSAVYLCASSLSTGTNTEAFFGQGTRLTVV.

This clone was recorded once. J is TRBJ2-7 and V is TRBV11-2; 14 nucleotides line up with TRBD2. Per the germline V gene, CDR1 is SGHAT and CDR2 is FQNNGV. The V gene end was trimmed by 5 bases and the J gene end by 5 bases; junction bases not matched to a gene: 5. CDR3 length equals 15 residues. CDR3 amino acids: CASSPGTSGSHEQYF. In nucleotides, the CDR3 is TGTGCCAGCAGCCCCGGGACTAGCGGGAGCCACGAGCAGTACTTC.